A selection of T cell receptor beta chains follows, all from one sample in a study of radiation and T cells in renal cell carcinoma. The method was immunoSEQ multiplex PCR; TCRdb's version includes in-frame clones alone and lacks a portion of them. The sample carries around 15,000 clones, just over 55% recorded once. Sequencing used tumor tissue, obtained from a patient whose treatment was nephrectomy without radiotherapy. The receptors originated from a man aged 50-60 years with renal cell carcinoma. CDR3s include the opening cysteine and the closing phenylalanine or tryptophan. A D gene is named only where the DNA matches it firmly. Part of the rows lack a size; the others show once, few, many or a class for expanded clones.

-,-,TRBJ2-7,TRBV6-1,CASSEGVGGYEQYF,TGTGCCAGCAGTGAAGGAGTAGGGGGGTACGAGCAGTACTTC
TRBD1,-,TRBJ1-2,TRBV18,CASSPLGQGSTGYTF,TGTGCCAGCTCACCTTTGGGACAGGGTAGTACTGGCTACACCTTC
TRBD1,-,TRBJ1-1,TRBV5-6,CASSLWGTGSVTEAFF,TGTGCCAGCAGCTTGTGGGGGACAGGATCGGTTACTGAAGCTTTCTTT
-,-,TRBJ1-5,TRBV7-2,CASSLAANNQPQHF,TGTGCCAGCAGCTTAGCGGCCAACAATCAGCCCCAGCATTTT
-,medium-sized,TRBJ2-3,TRBV23-1,CASSQRGVGVDTQYF,TGCGCCAGCAGTCAAAGGGGAGTGGGCGTAGATACGCAGTATTTT
TRBD1,-,TRBJ2-3,TRBV10-1,CASSESITGADTQYF,TGCGCCAGCAGTGAGTCGATAACAGGGGCGGATACGCAGTATTTT
-,-,TRBJ2-6,TRBV7-9,CASSPLRASGGANVLTF,TGTGCCAGCAGCCCTCTCCGGGCCTCCGGTGGGGCCAACGTCCTGACTTTC
-,-,TRBJ1-5,TRBV4-2,CASSTGTLGPQHF,TGTGCCAGCAGCACGGGAACCCTCGGGCCCCAGCATTTT
TRBD1,medium-sized,TRBJ2-7,TRBV30,CAWSGAGTGPEQYF,TGTGCCTGGAGCGGGGCCGGGACAGGGCCCGAGCAGTACTTC
-,-,TRBJ2-3,TRBV11-3,CASSRGPDTQYF,TGTGCCAGCAGTCGAGGGCCAGATACGCAGTATTTT
TRBD1,-,TRBJ1-2,TRBV28,CASSSHRQGNYGYTF,TGTGCCAGCAGTTCCCACCGACAGGGAAACTATGGCTACACCTTC
-,-,TRBJ2-6,TRBV29-1,CSVPGPLSSGANVLTF,TGCAGCGTTCCCGGACCCCTTAGCTCTGGGGCCAACGTCCTGACTTTC
TRBD2,medium-sized,TRBJ2-5,TRBV11-2,CASSLGGGETQYF,TGTGCCAGCAGCTTGGGGGGGGGAGAGACCCAGTACTTC
-,once,TRBJ2-3,TRBV6-5,CASSLSSRGPTDTQYF,TGTGCCAGCAGTTTGAGCTCGCGGGGGCCCACAGATACGCAGTATTTT
-,medium-sized,TRBJ1-2,TRBV14,CASSQDLSPANYGYTF,TGTGCCAGCAGCCAAGATTTATCGCCAGCAAACTATGGCTACACCTTC
-,-,TRBJ2-7,TRBV11-2,CASSLERGTYEQYF,TGTGCCAGCAGCTTAGAACGCGGCACCTACGAGCAGTACTTC
TRBD2,-,TRBJ2-2,TRBV4-1,CASSQSGTTSNTGELFF,TGCGCCAGCAGCCAATCCGGGACTACTTCGAACACCGGGGAGCTGTTTTTT
-,few,TRBJ1-6,TRBV18,CASSNNHNSPLHF,TGTGCCAGCTCTAACAACCATAATTCACCCCTCCACTTT
-,-,TRBJ2-7,TRBV7-9,CASRPGQSYEQYF,TGTGCCAGCAGACCGGGACAATCCTACGAGCAGTACTTC
-,few,TRBJ1-5,TRBV2,CASSDQGTISNQPQHF,TGTGCCAGCAGTGACCAGGGGACGATAAGCAATCAGCCCCAGCATTTT
TRBD1,few,TRBJ2-3,TRBV10-1,CASSETGQGADTQYF,TGCGCCAGCAGTGAAACGGGACAGGGAGCAGATACGCAGTATTTT
-,-,TRBJ1-1,TRBV6-1,CASSGKDPGDTEAFF,TGTGCCAGCAGTGGTAAGGATCCGGGGGACACTGAAGCTTTCTTT
TRBD1,few,TRBJ2-7,TRBV6-1,CASNPGTVSYEQYF,TGTGCCAGCAACCCAGGGACAGTCTCCTACGAGCAGTACTTC
-,-,TRBJ1-2,TRBV6-5,CASRTDANYGYTF,TGTGCCAGCAGGACCGATGCTAACTATGGCTACACCTTC
-,-,TRBJ2-7,TRBV7-9,CALRGGNEQYF,TGTGCCCTTAGGGGGGGCAACGAGCAGTACTTC
-,-,TRBJ1-2,TRBV2,CASRWEASANYGYTF,TGTGCCAGCAGGTGGGAGGCCTCAGCTAACTATGGCTACACCTTC
TRBD1,-,TRBJ1-2,TRBV9,CASSGHGTGVRYTF,TGTGCCAGCAGCGGACACGGGACAGGGGTACGCTACACCTTC
-,once,TRBJ2-3,TRBV27,CASKLAGDTQYF,TGTGCCAGCAAACTAGCAGGAGATACGCAGTATTTT
-,-,TRBJ2-1,TRBV7-2,CASSLEGVSGNEQFF,TGTGCCAGCAGCTTAGAAGGGGTTTCCGGCAATGAGCAGTTCTTC
TRBD1,-,TRBJ2-4,TRBV6-6,CASSYGDSLAKNIQYF,TGTGCCAGCAGTTACGGGGACAGCCTAGCCAAAAACATTCAGTACTTC
-,few,TRBJ1-5,TRBV7-8,CASAIGGTRGQPQHF,TGTGCCAGCGCCATAGGGGGGACCCGGGGTCAGCCCCAGCATTTT